This TCR beta chain was obtained from a study of OX40 agonist ivuxolimab in advanced cancers. In this sample, this clone turned up a few times. The antigen is undetermined. Study-wide points: CD4+ and CD8+ T cells in blood underwent clonal expansion by week 6 at 0.1 to 3.0 mg/kg.

Produced via immunoSEQ multiplex PCR; TCRdb's table is partial and in-frame only. The sample records roughly 41,000 clones, 82% being singletons. Sequenced here: CD4+ or CD8+ T cells sorted from blood, sampled in a trial of the OX40 agonist ivuxolimab. This receptor was obtained from an adult with an advanced solid tumor such as melanoma, head and neck, liver or kidney cancer.

CDR3 nucleotide sequence: TGTGCCAGCAGCGTCGGGACGGTGGGTCAAGAGACCCAGTACTTC. Its protein product is CASSVGTVGQETQYF. This chain links TRBV9 with TRBJ2-5, with D perhaps being TRBD1 or TRBD2 (5 bases each). The CDR3 covers 15 residues. Germline V lookup: CDR1 SGDLS, CDR2 YYNGEE. The V end lost 2 bases, the J end lost 2 bases, and 13 bases lay between the germline ends.